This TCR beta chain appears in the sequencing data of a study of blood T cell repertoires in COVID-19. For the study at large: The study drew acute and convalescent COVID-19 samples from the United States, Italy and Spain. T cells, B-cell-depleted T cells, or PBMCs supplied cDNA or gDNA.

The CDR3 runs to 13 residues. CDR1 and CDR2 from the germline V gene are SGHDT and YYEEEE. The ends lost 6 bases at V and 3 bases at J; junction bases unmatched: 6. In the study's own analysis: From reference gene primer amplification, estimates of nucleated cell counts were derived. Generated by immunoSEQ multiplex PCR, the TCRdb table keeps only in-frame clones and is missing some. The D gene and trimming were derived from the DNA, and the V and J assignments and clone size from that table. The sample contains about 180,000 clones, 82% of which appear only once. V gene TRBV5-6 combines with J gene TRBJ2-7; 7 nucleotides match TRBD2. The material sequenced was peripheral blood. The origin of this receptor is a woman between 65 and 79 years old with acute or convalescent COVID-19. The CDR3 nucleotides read TGTGCCAGCAACTTCGGGGGGTACTACGAGCAGTACTTC. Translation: CASNFGGYYEQYF. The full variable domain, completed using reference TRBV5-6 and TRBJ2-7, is DAGVTQSPTHLIKTRGQQVTLRCSPKSGHDTVSWYQQALGQGPQFIFQYYEEEERQRGNFPDRFSGHQFPNYSSELNVNALLLGDSALYLCASNFGGYYEQYFGPGTRLTVT.